This T cell receptor beta chain stems from a study of CD8+ T cells in alopecia areata. Findings of the study overall: Compared with normal scalp, lesional scalp had higher clonality and more expanded CD8+ clones. It was less clear whether patients shared TCRs than it was in mice, possibly because of HLA. Resident alphabeta T cells of normal skin are also sequenced in scalp samples.

Extraction of RNA preceded its reverse transcription into cDNA, which served as the sequencing template. Data came from immunoSEQ multiplex PCR; TCRdb stores just in-frame clones and leaves some out. The table includes under 250,000 clones, about 53% detected once. PBMCs, the starting material, were the source of sorted CD4+ and CD8+ T cells. Details on this clone: What it recognizes is unknown.

The TCR sequence derives from a human donor with alopecia areata. Sequencing was performed on CD4+ T cells sorted from blood, taken at week 0.

In nucleotides, the CDR3 is TGCGCCAGCAGCATTAGGGACACTCGGAGCTCCTATAATTCACCCCTCCACTTT. It specifies CASSIRDTRSSYNSPLHF. The chain is built from TRBV5-1 and TRBJ1-6, with D possibly being TRBD1 (6 bases). The CDR3 contains 18 residues. The V gene lost 4 bases and the J gene lost 0 bases, with 17 bases spanning the gap. The germline V gene has CDR1 SGHRS and CDR2 YFSETQ.